The rows below give T cell receptor beta chains drawn from one sample of a study of cytomegalovirus exposure and HLA in healthy donors. TCRdb's copy holds only in-frame clones and misses some; the assay was immunoSEQ multiplex PCR. The sample has 250,000 to 350,000 clones; approximately 90% are singletons. Material: PBMCs. The receptors derive from a woman between 18 and 29 years old in good health and CMV-seronegative. The CDR3 runs from the conserved cysteine through the conserved F or W. D genes are given only for firm matches. A clone size is listed for some rows: how often the clone was seen (once, few, many), or a class if it is expanded.

V	J	D	size	DNA	CDR3
TRBV6-6	TRBJ2-1	TRBD2	.	TGTGCCAGCATTTTCAGCGGGAGCTCCTACAATGAGCAGTTCTTC	CASIFSGSSYNEQFF
TRBV2	TRBJ1-1	.	once	TGTGCCAGCAATCTCCTCGGACAGAAGAACACTGAAGCTTTCTTT	CASNLLGQKNTEAFF
TRBV25-1	TRBJ2-5	TRBD2	.	TGTGCCAGCAGCCCGACTAGCGGGATAGAAGGAGGTGGAGAGACCCAGTACTTC	CASSPTSGIEGGGETQYF
TRBV9	TRBJ2-3	.	.	TGTGCCAGCAGCGTGTCACTTAGCACAGATACGCAGTATTTT	CASSVSLSTDTQYF
TRBV5-1	TRBJ2-7	.	once	TGCGCCAGCAGCTTGAGACAGGGAGGCTACGAGCAGTACTTC	CASSLRQGGYEQYF
TRBV7-8	TRBJ2-2	.	.	TGTGCCAGCAGTCGAGGGGGGAACACCGGGGAGCTGTTTTTT	CASSRGGNTGELFF
TRBV2	TRBJ2-7	.	.	TGTGCCAGCAGTGCAGGTGTTTGGGAGCAGTACTTC	CASSAGVWEQYF
TRBV5-4	TRBJ2-3	.	.	TGTGCCAGCAGCTTGGGGGAGGTACACACAGATACGCAGTATTTT	CASSLGEVHTDTQYF
TRBV9	TRBJ2-4	TRBD1	once	TGTGCCAGCAGCGTAGAGGGGGCAACCAAAAACATTCAGTACTTC	CASSVEGATKNIQYF
TRBV11-2	TRBJ1-2	TRBD1	.	TGTGCCAGCAGCTTAAGTCAGGGGGCGCGGGGCTACACCTTC	CASSLSQGARGYTF
TRBV19	TRBJ1-2	.	.	TGTGCCAGTAGTCTCGGGACTTATGGCTACACCTTC	CASSLGTYGYTF
TRBV9	TRBJ2-3	TRBD2	.	TGTGCCAGCAGCCTTACTAGCGGGGGGGCGGGAGTGACAGATACGCAGTATTTT	CASSLTSGGAGVTDTQYF
TRBV6-6	TRBJ1-1	TRBD1	few	TGTGCCAGCAGTCCCCGACAGGGAGGCACTGAAGCTTTCTTT	CASSPRQGGTEAFF